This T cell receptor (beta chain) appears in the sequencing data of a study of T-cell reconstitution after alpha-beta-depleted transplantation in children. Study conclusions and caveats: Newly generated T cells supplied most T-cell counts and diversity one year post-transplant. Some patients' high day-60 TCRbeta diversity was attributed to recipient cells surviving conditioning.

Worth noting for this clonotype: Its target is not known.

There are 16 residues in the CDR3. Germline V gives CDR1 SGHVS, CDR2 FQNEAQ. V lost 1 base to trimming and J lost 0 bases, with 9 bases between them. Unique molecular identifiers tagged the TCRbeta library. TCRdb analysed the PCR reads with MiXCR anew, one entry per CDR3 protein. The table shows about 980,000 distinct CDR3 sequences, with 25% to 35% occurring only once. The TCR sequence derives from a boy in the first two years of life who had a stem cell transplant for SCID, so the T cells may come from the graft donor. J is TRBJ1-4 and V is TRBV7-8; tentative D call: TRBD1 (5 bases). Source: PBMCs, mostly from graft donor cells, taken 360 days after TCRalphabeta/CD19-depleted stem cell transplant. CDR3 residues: CASSLGQLPTNEKLFF. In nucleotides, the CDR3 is TGTGCCAGCAGCTTAGGACAGCTCCCAACTAATGAAAAACTGTTTTTT.